The 16 T cell receptor beta chains given below trace back to one sample, sequenced in a study of early T cells in non-severe SARS-CoV-2 infection. MiXCR, run by TCRdb on the 5' RACE reads, gives a single entry per CDR3 protein. This repertoire shows about 26,000 distinct CDR3 sequences, 3.5% to 4.5% found once; its top ten account for 5.6%. What was sequenced was whole blood. The receptors originated from an adult who was a healthcare worker with PCR-confirmed SARS-CoV-2 infection or an uninfected control (not recorded which).

This clonotype was recorded at least ten times. The chain links TRBV29-1 to TRBJ1-2; D call uncertain. CDR1 is SQVTM, CDR2 ANQGSEA, per germline. V shed 6 bases and J shed 7 bases, with 15 bases lying between them. This CDR3 is 12 amino acids long. CDR3 in amino acids: CSVRVEDRGYTF. The CDR3 coding sequence is TGCAGCGTCCGGGTGGAGGATCGTGGCTACACCTTC.

The table lists this clonotype with many counts. The genes are TRBV12-3 or TRBV12-4 and TRBJ1-6, with 8 bases identical to TRBD1. The ends lost 5 bases at V and 1 base at J; junction bases unmatched: 7. The CDR3 is 17 residues long. CDR3 nucleotides: TGTGCCAGCAGTGCCGACAGGGGAATTTCCTATAATTCACCCCTCCACTTT. Translating it yields CASSADRGISYNSPLHF.

This clonotype has ten or more counts. The chain employs TRBV20-1 and TRBJ2-5; 12 bases match TRBD2. Germline V gene lookup returns CDR1 DFQATT and CDR2 SNEGSKA (reference sequence). V gave up 2 bases and J gave up 3 bases; unmatched junction bases: 4. CDR3 length: 15 amino acids. CDR3 DNA sequence: TGCAGTGCTAGACTAGCGGGGGGGCCTAAAGAGACCCAGTACTTC. Its protein is CSARLAGGPKETQYF.

This clonotype was detected many times. The chain carries TRBV6-5 and TRBJ1-5, with unresolved D. V lost 7 bases, J lost 0 bases, and 7 bases lay in between. The CDR3 sequence is 13 residues long. From germline, CDR1 is MNHEY and CDR2 SVGAGI. The CDR3 bases are TGTGCCAGCAAGCTCGATAGCAATCAGCCCCAGCATTTT. This encodes CASKLDSNQPQHF.

In its sample, this clonotype was seen many times. The rearrangement uses TRBV20-1 and TRBJ2-1; 8 nucleotides match TRBD2. The CDR3 has 15 residues. Germline CDR1 reads DFQATT; CDR2 reads SNEGSKA (reference sequence). V trimming: 4 bases; J trimming: 9 bases; junction bases outside the gene matches: 14. CDR3 protein: CSATPPGLVTGEQFF. CDR3 nucleotide sequence: TGCAGTGCTACCCCGCCGGGACTAGTTACTGGTGAGCAGTTCTTC.

This clonotype was recorded many times. The rearrangement links TRBV30 to TRBJ1-2, with 9 bases identical to TRBD1. Germline values: CDR1 GTSNPN, CDR2 SVGIG (reference sequence). J lost 5 bases, V lost 3 bases, and 10 bases had no gene match. This CDR3 is 15 amino acids long. The CDR3 protein is CAWRQGASSGYGYTF. In DNA, the CDR3 is TGTGCCTGGAGACAGGGGGCGAGTTCTGGTTATGGCTACACCTTC.

This clonotype was detected many times. This sequence joins TRBV2 and TRBJ1-2, with D unclear. Looked up from germline, CDR1 is SNHLY and CDR2 is FYNNEI. The CDR3 contains 13 residues. V was clipped by 4 bases and J by 3 bases, with 9 bases between them. The chain's CDR3 is CASSGERDYGYTF. The CDR3 DNA sequence: TGTGCCAGCAGTGGGGAGCGTGACTATGGCTACACCTTC.

This clonotype was observed at least ten times. The V gene is TRBV11-2, the J gene TRBJ1-3; D is unclear. CDR1 and CDR2 (germline): SGHAT, FQNNGV. This CDR3 has 14 amino acids. Trimming shortened V by 3 bases and J by 1 base, and 7 bases separated the two germline ends. CDR3 bases: TGTGCCAGCAGCTTCAGAGTGTCTGGAAACACCATATATTTT. Translated: CASSFRVSGNTIYF.

This clonotype was counted at least ten times. The chain is built from TRBV20-1 and TRBJ2-3, with TRBD2 identical over 9 bases. Trimming removed 0 bases from V and 4 bases from J; junction bases left unmatched: 2. In germline, CDR1 is DFQATT, CDR2 SNEGSKA (reference sequence). This CDR3 has 14 residues. The CDR3, as DNA: TGCAGTGCTAGAGAGTGGACTAGCGCAGATACGCAGTATTTT. The encoded protein is CSAREWTSADTQYF.

CDR3: CASSHAPGNNSPLHF. In nucleotides, the CDR3 is TGTGCCAGCAGCCATGCTCCGGGCAATAATTCACCCCTCCACTTT. The chain is built from TRBV3-1 and TRBJ1-6, with unresolved D. V was clipped by 3 bases and J by 5 bases, with 11 bases between them. CDR3 length: 15 amino acids. In germline, CDR1 is LGHDT, CDR2 YNNKEL (reference sequence).

This clonotype has ten or more counts. This chain connects TRBV12-3 or TRBV12-4 to TRBJ1-4; 7 bases map to TRBD1. The CDR3 totals 15 residues. The trim removed 5 bases at V and 3 bases at J, leaving 6 bases unmatched. Written as DNA, the CDR3 is TGTGCCAGCAGTGAGACCGGGACAGCTAATGAAAAACTGTTTTTT. Protein sequence: CASSETGTANEKLFF.

This clonotype was recorded many times. J is TRBJ2-7 and V is TRBV7-2; a possible D gene is TRBD2 (5 bases). CDR1 is SGHTA and CDR2 is FQGNSA in the germline V gene. With 5 bases removed from V and 3 bases from J, the gap between germline ends came to 14 bases. The CDR3 sequence is 14 residues long. The CDR3 spells CASSATRSVYEQYF. The CDR3 DNA sequence: TGTGCCAGCAGCGCCACTAGATCAGTCTACGAGCAGTACTTC. The full variable domain, in which reference TRBV7-2 and TRBJ2-7 provide the parts outside the CDR3, is GAGVSQSPSNKVTEKGKDVELRCDPISGHTALYWYRQSLGQGLEFLIYFQGNSAPDKSGLPSDRFSAERTGGSVSTLTIQRTQQEDSAVYLCASSATRSVYEQYFGPGTRLTVT.

This clonotype was counted between two and nine times. The chain links TRBV7-9 to TRBJ2-1; D is perhaps TRBD1 (6 bases). The CDR3 consists of 16 residues. Trimming took 5 bases from V and 0 from J, leaving 14 bases between them. CDR1 is SEHNR, CDR2 FQNEAQ, per germline (reference sequence). In DNA, the CDR3 is TGTGCCAGCAGCGAAAACACAGGGTTCTCCTACAATGAGCAGTTCTTC. It is translated as CASSENTGFSYNEQFF.

This clonotype was picked up many times. The chain employs TRBV5-4 and TRBJ2-2; TRBD1 matches 9 bases. Trimming removed 4 bases from V and 2 bases from J; junction bases left unmatched: 9. Germline-derived CDR1 and CDR2 are SGHNT and YYREEE (reference sequence). The CDR3 covers 17 residues. The CDR3 loop reads CASSPTGGRSNTGELFF. Written as DNA, the CDR3 is TGTGCCAGCAGCCCGACAGGGGGACGAAGTAACACCGGGGAGCTGTTTTTT.

This clonotype was counted many times. This chain uses TRBV20-1 with TRBJ2-7, with D possibly called TRBD1 or TRBD2 (5 bases each). CDR1 is DFQATT and CDR2 is SNEGSKA in the germline V gene (reference sequence). Trimming took 4 bases from V and 4 from J, leaving 8 bases between them. This CDR3 is 11 amino acids long. The CDR3 DNA sequence: TGCAGTGCTAAGGGGAGATACGAGCAGTACTTC. This sequence encodes CSAKGRYEQYF.

The chain combines TRBV12-3 or TRBV12-4 with TRBJ2-3; no firm D call. The CDR3 covers 15 residues. Trimming cost V 1 base and J 1 base, with 9 bases left between them. The CDR3 sequence is CASSLVLLRTDTQYF. The CDR3 DNA is TGTGCCAGCAGTTTAGTGCTTCTACGCACAGATACGCAGTATTTT.